The present TCR beta chain was sequenced within a study of beta chain features in type 1 diabetes. Study as a whole: When patients were set against healthy donors, age, gender and cell yields were similar.

The germline gives CDR1 SEHNR, CDR2 FQNEAQ (reference sequence). Trimming pared 6 bases from V and 0 bases from J, leaving 8 bases between. The length of the CDR3 is 13 residues. About this clone: Its target is unknown.

The isolated RNA, all of it, was reverse transcribed, so expressed TCRB transcripts were what got sequenced. The method was immunoSEQ multiplex PCR; TCRdb's version includes in-frame clones alone and lacks a portion of them. The sample carries 130,000 to 150,000 clones, around 13% recorded once. The collection from each donor was one heparinised blood draw averaging about 116 mL. Overall study findings and caveats: Within each of all four CD4+ subsets, Type 1 diabetes patients had TCRB CDR3s that were moderately but significantly shorter.

Input material: central memory CD4+ T cells from blood. This chain joins TRBV7-9 and TRBJ1-1; D is ambiguous. The TCR originated in a man between 18 and 29 years old with type 1 diabetes. In nucleotides, the CDR3 is TGTGCCAGCAGTCCAGATTTGAACACTGAAGCTTTCTTT. Translated, it gives CASSPDLNTEAFF. Based on the CDR3 plus reference TRBV7-9 and TRBJ1-1, the full variable domain is DTGVSQNPRHKITKRGQNVTFRCDPISEHNRLYWYRQTLGQGPEFLTYFQNEAQLEKSRLLSDRFSAERPKGSFSTLEIQRTEQGDSAMYLCASSPDLNTEAFFGQGTRLTVV.